This TCR beta chain appears in the sequencing data of a study of early T cells in non-severe SARS-CoV-2 infection. Study-wide results and caveats: In VDJdb matching, anti-spike CD8 responses were favored while private and CD4 specificities went missing.

Tagging with unique molecular identifiers was applied to individual cDNA molecules. TCRdb recomputed calls from the 5' RACE reads with MiXCR, one row per CDR3 protein. The sample has under 70,000 distinct CDR3 sequences, around 12% seen once. The V segment lost 4 bases and the J segment 8 bases; nucleotides outside the gene matches: 10. The germline V gene has CDR1 SGHNT and CDR2 YYREEE (reference sequence). The CDR3 runs 15 residues. A few counts support this clonotype. The antigen is undetermined. The sequencing sample was made of whole blood. This chain links TRBV5-4 with TRBJ1-4, with 8 bases identical to TRBD1. The clonotype originates from an adult who was a healthcare worker with PCR-confirmed SARS-CoV-2 infection or an uninfected control (not recorded which). CDR3 region: CASSPATGAGEKLFF. The CDR3, as DNA: TGTGCCAGCAGCCCCGCGACAGGGGCAGGAGAAAAACTGTTTTTT. The entire variable domain, with the rest obtained from reference TRBV5-4 and TRBJ1-4, is as follows: ETGVTQSPTHLIKTRGQQVTLRCSSQSGHNTVSWYQQALGQGPQFIFQYYREEENGRGNFPPRFSGLQFPNYSSELNVNALELDDSALYLCASSPATGAGEKLFFGSGTQLSVL.